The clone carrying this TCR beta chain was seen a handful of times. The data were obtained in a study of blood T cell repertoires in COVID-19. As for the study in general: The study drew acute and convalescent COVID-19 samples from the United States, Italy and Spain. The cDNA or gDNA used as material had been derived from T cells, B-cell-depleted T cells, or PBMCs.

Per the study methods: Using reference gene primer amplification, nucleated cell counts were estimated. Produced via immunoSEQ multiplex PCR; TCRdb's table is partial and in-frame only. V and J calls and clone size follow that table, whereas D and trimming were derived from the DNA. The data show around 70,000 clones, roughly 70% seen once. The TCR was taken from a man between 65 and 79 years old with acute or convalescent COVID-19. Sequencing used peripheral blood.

The CDR3, as DNA: TGTGCCAGCAGCCTTCCCACAGATACGCAGTATTTT. Its protein product is CASSLPTDTQYF. The J gene is TRBJ2-3, the V gene TRBV9; no firm D call. V lost 4 bases and J lost 2, with 5 bases in between. This CDR3 has 12 amino acids. CDR1 and CDR2 from the germline V gene are SGDLS and YYNGEE. The full variable domain, completed using reference TRBV9 and TRBJ2-3, is DSGVTQTPKHLITATGQRVTLRCSPRSGDLSVYWYQQSLDQGLQFLIQYYNGEERAKGNILERFSAQQFPDLHSELNLSSLELGDSALYFCASSLPTDTQYFGPGTRLTVL.